The 8 T cell receptor beta chains below were found in one sample sequenced in a study of blood T cells in healthy people across ages. The authors ran a second PCR of about 6 to 11 cycles using a sample-barcoded 5' primer and a J-beta primer mix. TCRdb reprocessed the 5' RACE reads with MiXCR, giving one entry per CDR3 protein. Of roughly 500,000 distinct CDR3 sequences listed, 25% to 30% are singletons. The sample consisted of blood. These receptors all come from a woman in her 70s in good health.

This clonotype was detected only a few times. CDR3 sequence (DNA): TGTGCCAGCAGCGGTCCTCCGGGGGGCAGGTGGTCTGAAGCTTTCTTT. Translated, it gives CASSGPPGGRWSEAFF. This chain uses TRBV9 with TRBJ1-1; possibly TRBD1 for D (6 bases). Trimming left V 3 bases short and J 6 bases short, with 21 bases between. This CDR3 is 16 amino acids long. CDR1 and CDR2 (germline): SGDLS, YYNGEE.

This chain links TRBV4-3 with TRBJ2-3; no clear D gene. Germline CDR1 is LGHNA and CDR2 is YSLEER. V shed 0 bases and J shed 2 bases, with 9 bases lying between them. The CDR3 totals 15 residues. The CDR3 DNA reads as TGCGCCAGCAGCCAAGATCCAGAGTACACAGATACGCAGTATTTT. As protein: CASSQDPEYTDTQYF.

This sequence joins TRBV3-1 and TRBJ1-2; perhaps TRBD1 as D (5 bases). The CDR3 is made up of 12 amino acids. Between the trimmed V and J ends, which lost 3 bases and 8 bases, there was a span of 10 bases. From germline, CDR1 is LGHDT and CDR2 YNNKEL (reference sequence). CDR3 amino acids: CASSQQGLGYTF. CDR3 nucleotides: TGTGCCAGCAGCCAGCAGGGACTCGGCTACACCTTC.

With regard to this clonotype: One end of the junction does not line up with germline, which may come from a read error. The rearrangement uses TRBV2 and TRBJ2-1, with 10 bases matching TRBD2. Per germline, CDR1 SNHLY and CDR2 FYNNEI. The CDR3 loop spans 15 amino acids. The CDR3 DNA reads as TGTGCCAGCAGTTATCTAGCGGGGGCTGTCAATGAGCAGATCTTC. Translating it yields CASSYLAGAVNEQIF.

This clonotype was counted at least ten times. The CDR3 region has the DNA TGCGCCAGCAGCTTGGGGGCCGAGACCCAGTACTTC. It translates to CASSLGAETQYF. The chain employs TRBV5-1 and TRBJ2-5; D ambiguous. Per germline, CDR1 SGHRS and CDR2 YFSETQ. Trimming cost V 0 bases and J 5 bases, with 5 bases left between them. The CDR3 consists of 12 residues.

The chain uses TRBV5-1 and TRBJ2-3; a weak D match, TRBD2 (6 bases). Trimming removed 4 bases at V and 0 bases at J, with 9 bases between. The germline V gene encodes CDR1 SGHRS and CDR2 YFSETQ. This CDR3 is built from 14 residues. The CDR3 nucleotides read TGCGCCAGCAGCGTCGGGACTAGCACAGATACGCAGTATTTT. It codes for CASSVGTSTDTQYF.

The CDR3 region has the DNA TGTGCCAGCAGCCCCCCGTCAGGAAGAGGGCAGTACTTC. Encoded protein: CASSPPSGRGQYF. V gene TRBV7-3 combines with J gene TRBJ2-7; D not certain. V was clipped by 5 bases and J by 9 bases, with 17 bases between them. The CDR3 spans 13 residues. Per the germline V gene, CDR1 is SGHTA and CDR2 is FQGTGA. Together with reference TRBV7-3 and TRBJ2-7, the CDR3 gives the full variable domain: GAGVSQTPSNKVTEKGKYVELRCDPISGHTALYWYRQSLGQGPEFLIYFQGTGAADDSGLPNDRFFAVRPEGSVSTLKIQRTERGDSAVYLCASSPPSGRGQYFGPGTRLTVT.

The rearrangement joins TRBV6-2 or TRBV6-3 to TRBJ2-1, with D possibly TRBD2 on 6 matching bases. This CDR3 contains 18 residues. Per the germline V gene, CDR1 is MNHEY and CDR2 is SVGEGT. V was pared by 2 bases and J by 0 bases, with 17 bases between. The CDR3 sequence: CASSYPSGGARSYNEQFF. In nucleotides, the CDR3 is TGTGCCAGCAGTTACCCGAGTGGCGGGGCACGCTCCTACAATGAGCAGTTCTTC.